The table lists the clone carrying this T cell receptor (beta chain) with a few counts. The antigen remains undetermined. CDR1 and CDR2 from the germline V gene are SNHLY and FYNNEI. CDR3 length: 14 amino acids. V lost 8 bases, J lost 5 bases, and 15 bases lay in between. These data belong to a study of T cells in localized non-small cell lung cancer. General study points: Adjacent lung had a median roughly 61 of the 100 largest tumor clones. Tumor trailed uninvolved adjacent lung in T cell clonality, which peaked there. Longer overall survival was seen with higher T cell density measured in blood.

TCRdb keeps only in-frame clones here, not all; method: immunoSEQ multiplex PCR. Of 30,000 to 35,000 clones in the sample, around nine tenths were seen once. The sequencing here drew on peripheral blood, taken before any cancer treatment. The TCR originated in a woman between 35 and 75 years old with stage I lung adenocarcinoma. V usage is TRBV2 and J usage is TRBJ2-2, with a possible D match to TRBD1 (6 bases). CDR3 region: CASQGQGITGELFF. In DNA form, the CDR3 reads TGTGCCAGCCAGGGCCAGGGGATAACCGGGGAGCTGTTTTTT.